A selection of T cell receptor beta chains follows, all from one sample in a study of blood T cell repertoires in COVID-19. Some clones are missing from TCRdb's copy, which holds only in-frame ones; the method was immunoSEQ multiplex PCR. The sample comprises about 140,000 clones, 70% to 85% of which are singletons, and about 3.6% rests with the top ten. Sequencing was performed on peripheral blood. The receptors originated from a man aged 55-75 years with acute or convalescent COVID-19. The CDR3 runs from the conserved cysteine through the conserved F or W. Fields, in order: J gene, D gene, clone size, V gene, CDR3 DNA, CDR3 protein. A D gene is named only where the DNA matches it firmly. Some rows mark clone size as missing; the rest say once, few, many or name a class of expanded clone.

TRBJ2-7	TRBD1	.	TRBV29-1	TGCAGCGTTGAGGGACAGGGGGCGTGGGAGCAGTACTTC	CSVEGQGAWEQYF
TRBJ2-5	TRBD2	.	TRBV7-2	TGTGCCAGCAGCCTGGGACTAGCCTTCTCCGAGACCCAGTACTTC	CASSLGLAFSETQYF
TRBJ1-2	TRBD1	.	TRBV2	TGTGCCAGCAGCTTGGACAGGGACCTTAACTATGGCTACACCTTC	CASSLDRDLNYGYTF
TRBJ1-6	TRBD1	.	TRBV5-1	TGCGCCAGCAGCTTGGGACAGGGGACTAATTCACCCCTCCACTTT	CASSLGQGTNSPLHF
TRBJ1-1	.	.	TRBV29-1	TGCAGCGTTGGTATAACAGGGAAGGAAGCTTTCTTT	CSVGITGKEAFF
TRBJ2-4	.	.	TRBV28	TGTGCCAGCAGTTCCGGGATAGCCAAAAACATTCAGTACTTC	CASSSGIAKNIQYF
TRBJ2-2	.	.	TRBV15	TGTGCCACCAGCAGAGATAGGGAGGCCGGGGAGCTGTTTTTT	CATSRDREAGELFF
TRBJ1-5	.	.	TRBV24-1	TGTGCCACCAGTGATGCGGGACCTACTTTCGAGCCCCAGCATTTT	CATSDAGPTFEPQHF
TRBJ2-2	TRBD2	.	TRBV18	TGTGCCAGCTCACCTCGACTAGCGGGAGGGTCGAACACCGGGGAGCTGTTTTTT	CASSPRLAGGSNTGELFF
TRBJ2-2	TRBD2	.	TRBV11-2	TGTGCCAGCAGCCCAATCAGGGACTACGGGGAGCTGCTTTTT	CASSPIRDYGELLF
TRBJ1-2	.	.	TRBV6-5	TGTGCCAGCAGTTACTCGATAGCAGACGATGGCTACACCTTC	CASSYSIADDGYTF
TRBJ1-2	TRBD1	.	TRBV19	TGTGCCAGTAGAGGGACAGGGGGGAACTATGGCTACACCTTC	CASRGTGGNYGYTF
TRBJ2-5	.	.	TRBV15	TGTGCCACCAGCAGACAGGGGGGTCAAGAGACCCAGTACTTC	CATSRQGGQETQYF
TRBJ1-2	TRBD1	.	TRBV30	TGTGCCTGGAGTGCCGCAGGGGGCCGATATGGCTACACCTTC	CAWSAAGGRYGYTF
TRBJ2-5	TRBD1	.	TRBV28	TGTGCCAGCAAACTCGGACAGGGGCTCCAAGAGACCCAGTACTTC	CASKLGQGLQETQYF
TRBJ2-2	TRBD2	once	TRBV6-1	TGTGCCAGCAGTGGTCTAGCGGGAATAAACACCGGGGAGCTGTTTTTT	CASSGLAGINTGELFF
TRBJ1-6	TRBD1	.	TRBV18	TGTGCCAGCTCACCACGACAGGGGGCATCACCCCTCCACTTT	CASSPRQGASPLHF
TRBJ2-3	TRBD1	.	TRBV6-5	TGTGCCAGCAGTTACCGGGGACAGCGCACAGATACGCAGTATTTT	CASSYRGQRTDTQYF
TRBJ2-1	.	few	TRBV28	TGTGCCACCGAATCCGGGACTCCACCGAATGAGCAGTTCTTC	CATESGTPPNEQFF
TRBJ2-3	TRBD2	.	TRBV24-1	TGTGCCACCAGTGATATGGGTGGGGGAATAGCGGGGGAAGATACGCAGTATTTT	CATSDMGGGIAGEDTQYF
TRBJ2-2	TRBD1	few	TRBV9	TGTGCCAGCAGCCCCCGGACAGGGAGCACCGGGGAGCTGTTTTTT	CASSPRTGSTGELFF
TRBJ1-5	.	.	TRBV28	TGTGCCAGCAGTTCCAATAGCAATCAGCCCCAGCATTTT	CASSSNSNQPQHF
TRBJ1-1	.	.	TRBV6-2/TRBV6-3	TGTGCCAGCAGTTCCCCGGACAAGATGAACACTGAAGCTTTCTTT	CASSSPDKMNTEAFF
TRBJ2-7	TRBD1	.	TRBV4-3	TGCGCCAGCAGCCCTACGACAGGGGGTCCCAACTACGAGCAGTACTTC	CASSPTTGGPNYEQYF
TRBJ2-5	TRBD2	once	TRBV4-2	TGTGCCAGCAGCCGGGGCGGGGGGAGGCAAGAGACCCAGTACTTC	CASSRGGGRQETQYF
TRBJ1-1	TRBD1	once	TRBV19	TGTGCCAGTATCTTCCCCCAGGGGGCGAACACTGAAGCTTTCTTT	CASIFPQGANTEAFF
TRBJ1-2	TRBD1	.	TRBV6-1	TGTGCCAGCAGTGAAGACAGGGGGTATGGCTACACCTTC	CASSEDRGYGYTF
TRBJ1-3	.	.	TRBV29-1	TGCAGCGTTGAGGGCAGGGCCCTCTCTGGAAACACCATATATTTT	CSVEGRALSGNTIYF
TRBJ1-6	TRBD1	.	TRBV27	TGTGCCAGCAGTTACGAAGGGACAGATAATTCACCCCTCCACTTT	CASSYEGTDNSPLHF
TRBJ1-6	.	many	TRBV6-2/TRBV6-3	TGTGCCAGCAGCTCAGCGGGTTCACCCCTCCACTTT	CASSSAGSPLHF
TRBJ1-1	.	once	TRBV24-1	TGTGCCACCAGTGATCCGGGGGGTGGCGTAGCTTTCTTT	CATSDPGGGVAFF
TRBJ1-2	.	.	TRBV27	TGTGCCAGCAGTCCCCAGGGGCGATACCACTATGGCTACACCTTC	CASSPQGRYHYGYTF
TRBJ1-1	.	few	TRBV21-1	TGTGCCAGCAGCTCACGACAACGGGCTTTCTTT	CASSSRQRAFF
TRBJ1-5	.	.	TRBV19	TGTGCCAGTAGTCCCGCAAGCGGCCTAGGGTCCCAGCATTTT	CASSPASGLGSQHF
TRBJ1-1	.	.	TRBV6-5	TGTGCCAGCCTCGGCAGGGTCGGCACTGAAGCTTTCTTT	CASLGRVGTEAFF
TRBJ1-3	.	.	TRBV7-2	TGTGCCAGCAGCCCCTCGGGATCTGGAAACACCATATATTTT	CASSPSGSGNTIYF
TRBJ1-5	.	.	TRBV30	TGTGCCTGGAGTGTAAAACAGAAAAATCAGCCCCAGCATTTT	CAWSVKQKNQPQHF
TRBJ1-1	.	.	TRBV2	TGTGCCTCCGCGGGGGATTCGAACACTGAAGCTTTCTTT	CASAGDSNTEAFF
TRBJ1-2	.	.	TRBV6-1	TGTGCCAGCAGTGAAGTATACCAGGCTGGCTACACCTTC	CASSEVYQAGYTF
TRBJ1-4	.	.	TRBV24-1	TGTGCCACCAGTGACGGGACCCGGGAGGCTGAAAAACTGTTTTTT	CATSDGTREAEKLFF
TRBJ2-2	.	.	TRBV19	TGTGCCAGTAGTATCGTAGCGGCCACCGGGGAGCTGTTTTTT	CASSIVAATGELFF
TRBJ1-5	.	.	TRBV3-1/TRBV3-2	TGTGCCAGCAGCCACCTGGGGGGGTCCAATCAGCCCCAGCATTTT	CASSHLGGSNQPQHF
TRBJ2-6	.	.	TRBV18	TGTGCCAGCTCTCTCCAAGGGACAATAAGCTCTGGGGCCAACGTCCTGACTTTC	CASSLQGTISSGANVLTF
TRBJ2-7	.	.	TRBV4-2	TGTGCCAGCAGCCAAGATTTGGTCACCCGGGAAACCTACGAGCAGTACTTC	CASSQDLVTRETYEQYF
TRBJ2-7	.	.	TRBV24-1	TGTGCCACCAGTGATTCGGGTCTCTACGAGCAGTACTTC	CATSDSGLYEQYF
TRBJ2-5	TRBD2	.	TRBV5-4	TGTGCCAGCAGCTCCAGCCGGACTAGCGGTCAAGAGACCCAGTACTTC	CASSSSRTSGQETQYF
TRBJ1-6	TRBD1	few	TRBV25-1	TGTGCCGGATCCGGGACAGGAGATTCACCCCTCCACTTT	CAGSGTGDSPLHF
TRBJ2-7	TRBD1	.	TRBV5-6	TGTGCCAGCAGCTTGGGGACAGGGGGGTACGAGCAGTACTTC	CASSLGTGGYEQYF